Below, one T cell receptor beta chain is given with its context. This sample was included in a study of blood T cell repertoires in COVID-19. Overall study context: The origin of the acute and convalescent COVID-19 samples was the United States, Italy and Spain.

Original methodology: Amplifying reference gene primers gave estimates of nucleated cell counts. Generated by immunoSEQ multiplex PCR, the TCRdb table keeps only in-frame clones and is missing some. That table supplies the V and J calls and clone size; D and trimming were determined from the DNA. The profile shows fewer than 250,000 clones, around 85% of them singletons. This CDR3 is built from 13 residues. The junction had 1 base not matched to a gene; V was cut back by 8 bases and J by 1 base. Germline-derived CDR1 and CDR2 are SNHLY and FYNNEI. The sequence derives from a man aged 25 to 40 with acute or convalescent COVID-19. The sequencing input was peripheral blood. V gene TRBV2 combines with J gene TRBJ2-2; 7 bases are shared with TRBD1. The CDR3 DNA reads as TGTGCCAGCGGACAGGAGAACACCGGGGAGCTGTTTTTT. Its protein is CASGQENTGELFF. Drawing the rest from reference TRBV2 and TRBJ2-2, the complete variable domain is EPEVTQTPSHQVTQMGQEVILRCVPISNHLYFYWYRQILGQKVEFLVSFYNNEISEKSEIFDDQFSVERPDGSNFTLKIRSTKLEDSAMYFCASGQENTGELFFGEGSRLTVL.